This TCR beta chain was sequenced for a study of blood T cell repertoires in COVID-19. For the study at large: Italy, Spain and the United States were the sources of the convalescent and acute COVID-19 samples. From T cells, B-cell-depleted T cells, or PBMCs came the material, which was cDNA or gDNA.

As originally analysed: Amplified reference gene primers provided the basis for estimating nucleated cell counts. The method was immunoSEQ multiplex PCR; TCRdb's version includes in-frame clones alone and lacks a portion of them. V, J and clone size derive from that table, while D and trimming were established from the DNA sequence. The repertoire holds fewer than 300,000 clones, 75% to 90% seen once, with about 1.6% in the top ten. V was trimmed by 7 bases and J by 0 bases, leaving 13 bases between them. Per the germline V gene, CDR1 is SQVTM and CDR2 is ANQGSEA. The CDR3 totals 14 residues. This clonotype originated in a woman between 40 and 50 years old who had recovered from COVID-19. The chain has TRBV29-1 and TRBJ2-1; TRBD1 is a possible D gene (6 bases). Sample: peripheral blood. The CDR3 nucleotides read TGCAGCGCTGCCAGGGGAAGCTCCTACAATGAGCAGTTCTTC. Translating gives CSAARGSSYNEQFF.